What follows are 21 T cell receptor beta chains derived from one specimen sequenced in a study of blood T cell repertoires in COVID-19. TCRdb's copy holds only in-frame clones and misses some; the assay was immunoSEQ multiplex PCR. This sample yields approximately 350,000 clones, of which roughly nine tenths are seen a single time; 2.5% to 3% belongs to the top ten. The material sequenced was PBMCs or T cells enriched from blood (not recorded which). The receptor source for this set is a woman aged 25 to 39 who had recovered from COVID-19.

This rearrangement joins TRBV4-1 to TRBJ2-7; D gene uncertain. V was shortened by 1 base and J by 3 bases, with 13 bases between the two germline ends. Per the germline V gene, CDR1 is MGHRA and CDR2 is YSYEKL. The CDR3 has 15 amino acids. The DNA of the CDR3 is TGCGCCAGCAGCCAAGTCCCGGGTTATAGCTACGAGCAGTACTTC. Translation: CASSQVPGYSYEQYF.

CDR3 bases: TGTGCCAGCAGCTCTCCAGGGAGCGGGAATTCACCCCTCCACTTT. Its protein product is CASSSPGSGNSPLHF. The V and J genes are TRBV7-9 and TRBJ1-6; a possible D gene is TRBD1 (5 bases). There are 15 residues in the CDR3. Trimming removed 4 bases at V and 7 bases at J, with 14 bases between. Germline V gene data show CDR1 as SEHNR and CDR2 as FQNEAQ (reference sequence).

A single count supports this clone. This CDR3 is CASSPGLAGGPNEQFF. As DNA, the CDR3 is TGCGCCAGCAGCCCGGGACTAGCGGGAGGTCCCAATGAGCAGTTCTTC. The V call is TRBV5-1, the J call TRBJ2-1; 15 positions agree with TRBD2. Germline-derived CDR1 and CDR2 are SGHRS and YFSETQ. Trimming at V came to 4 bases and at J to 6 bases, leaving 5 bases not matched to a gene. This CDR3 comprises 16 residues. Full variable domain (rest looked up from reference TRBV5-1 and TRBJ2-1): KAGVTQTPRYLIKTRGQQVTLSCSPISGHRSVSWYQQTPGQGLQFLFEYFSETQRNKGNFPGRFSGRQFSNSRSEMNVSTLELGDSALYLCASSPGLAGGPNEQFFGPGTRLTVL.

The rearrangement joins TRBV27 to TRBJ1-4, with TRBD1 matching over 8 bases. CDR3 length: 16 residues. The V gene end was trimmed by 4 bases and the J gene end by 6 bases; junction bases not matched to a gene: 10. Looked up from germline, CDR1 is MNHEY and CDR2 is SMNVEV (reference sequence). CDR3 amino acids: CASSSLPGGGDEKLFF. The CDR3 nucleotides read TGTGCCAGCAGTTCCCTTCCAGGGGGCGGGGATGAAAAACTGTTTTTT.

This chain joins TRBV28 and TRBJ1-1; TRBD1 is a possible D gene (6 bases). Looked up from germline, CDR1 is MDHEN and CDR2 is SYDVKM. This CDR3 spans 15 amino acids. The ends were cut back, 2 bases at V and 6 bases at J, with 16 bases in the middle. CDR3 residues: CASSLGTSISPEAFF. CDR3 nucleotide sequence: TGTGCCAGCAGTTTAGGGACATCTATTAGTCCTGAAGCTTTCTTT.

The chain joins TRBV4-1 to TRBJ2-3; D may be TRBD1 (7 bases). With 4 bases removed from V and 2 bases from J, the gap between germline ends came to 13 bases. CDR1 MGHRA and CDR2 YSYEKL come from the germline V gene. The CDR3 spans 15 residues. CDR3 in amino acids: CASSRRDSSTDTQYF. CDR3 nucleotides: TGCGCCAGCAGCCGGAGGGACAGTTCCACAGATACGCAGTATTTT.

The chain recombines TRBV2 with TRBJ2-1; D possibly corresponds to TRBD1 (6 bases). The CDR3 sequence is 13 residues long. V was pared by 8 bases and J by 5 bases, with 13 bases between. Germline CDR1 SNHLY, CDR2 FYNNEI. The CDR3 sequence is CASHPGHNNEQFF. CDR3 in DNA: TGTGCCAGCCACCCGGGACACAACAATGAGCAGTTCTTC. The variable domain in full, completed from reference TRBV2 and TRBJ2-1, reads EPEVTQTPSHQVTQMGQEVILRCVPISNHLYFYWYRQILGQKVEFLVSFYNNEISEKSEIFDDQFSVERPDGSNFTLKIRSTKLEDSAMYFCASHPGHNNEQFFGPGTRLTVL.

The chain combines TRBV4-1 with TRBJ1-6, with D possibly TRBD1 on 6 matching bases. Germline-derived CDR1 and CDR2 are MGHRA and YSYEKL. The CDR3 runs 15 residues. The V gene lost 9 bases and the J gene lost 6 bases, with 18 bases spanning the gap. The CDR3 here is CASTPITGFNSPLHF. The CDR3 DNA sequence: TGCGCCAGTACTCCTATTACAGGGTTTAATTCACCCCTCCACTTT.

This chain uses TRBV5-1 with TRBJ2-3, with D possibly matching TRBD1 (6 bases). The length of the CDR3 is 15 residues. V was shortened by 4 bases and J by 0 bases, with 12 bases between the two germline ends. Germline V gives CDR1 SGHRS, CDR2 YFSETQ. The CDR3 nucleotides read TGCGCCAGCAGCGCACAGGGATCTAGCACAGATACGCAGTATTTT. The encoded protein is CASSAQGSSTDTQYF.

This chain joins TRBV27 and TRBJ1-1, with 9 bases that match TRBD1. CDR3 size: 14 residues. CDR1 is MNHEY and CDR2 is SMNVEV in the germline V gene (reference sequence). Germline trimming cut 5 bases from V and 7 bases from J; bases unmatched to any gene: 8. CDR3 sequence reads: CASSPVPGQGEAFF. In DNA form, the CDR3 reads TGTGCCAGCAGTCCCGTTCCGGGACAGGGTGAAGCTTTCTTT.

This sequence joins TRBV11-2 and TRBJ1-2; 7 bases map to TRBD1. The length of the CDR3 is 16 residues. CDR1 and CDR2 (germline): SGHAT, FQNNGV. V lost 4 bases and J lost 0; bases outside the gene matches: 8. CDR3 nucleotides: TGTGCCAGCAGCTCCCCCCAGGGGGTAGCTAACTATGGCTACACCTTC. Amino acid sequence: CASSSPQGVANYGYTF.

The chain combines TRBV7-2 with TRBJ1-2, with D possibly matching TRBD1 (5 bases). Between the trimmed V and J ends, which lost 2 bases and 3 bases, there was a span of 13 bases. The V gene's germline CDR1 is SGHTA and CDR2 FQGNSA. The length of the CDR3 is 15 residues. CDR3 region: CASSLIQGHDYGYTF. The CDR3 DNA follows: TGTGCCAGCAGCTTAATCCAGGGCCATGACTATGGCTACACCTTC.

The genes are TRBV21-1 and TRBJ2-3; TRBD1 was called by the table and not checked on the DNA. TRBV21-1 corresponds to a pseudogene. CDR3 size: 17 residues. The CDR3 protein is CASSKEGPDRGPDTQYF. DNA of the CDR3: TGTGCCAGCAGCAAAGAAGGTCCGGACAGGGGCCCAGATACGCAGTATTTT.

The chain couples TRBV11-3 to TRBJ2-2, with 7 positions matching TRBD2. V was pared by 6 bases and J by 4 bases, with 14 bases of the junction left unmatched. The V gene's germline CDR1 is SGHNT and CDR2 YENEEA. The CDR3 extends over 17 amino acids. The CDR3 reads CASSSTSDPLITGELFF. CDR3 bases: TGTGCCAGCAGTTCTACTAGCGACCCCCTGATCACCGGGGAGCTGTTTTTT.

The chain couples TRBV14 to TRBJ1-1, with D possibly TRBD1 on 5 matching bases. The germline CDR1 and CDR2 sequences are SGHDN and FVKESK. V lost 6 bases to trimming and J lost 5 bases, with 13 bases between them. This CDR3 is built from 13 residues. In DNA form, the CDR3 reads TGTGCCAGCAGAGATCAGGGTTGGACTGAAGCTTTCTTT. Protein product: CASRDQGWTEAFF.

The CDR3 nucleotides are TGTGCCAGCAGCGTATCACTAGAGTTTGAGCAGTTCTTC. This codes for CASSVSLEFEQFF. The chain couples TRBV9 to TRBJ2-1; D might be TRBD2 (5 bases). CDR3 length: 13 residues. Deletions cut 1 base from V and 9 bases from J, with 11 bases between. CDR1 and CDR2 (germline): SGDLS, YYNGEE.

This chain uses TRBV4-1 with TRBJ1-2, with 9 bases fitting TRBD1. CDR3 length: 13 residues. J was trimmed by 6 bases and V by 3 bases; bases with no gene match: 2. CDR1 is MGHRA and CDR2 is YSYEKL in the germline V gene. The CDR3 DNA sequence: TGCGCCAGCAGCCATACAGGGGGCGATGGCTACACCTTC. It yields the protein CASSHTGGDGYTF.

The V and J genes are TRBV19 and TRBJ1-4, with TRBD1 matching over 9 bases. Trimming removed 5 bases from V and 7 bases from J; junction bases left unmatched: 11. The CDR3 totals 16 residues. The germline CDR1 and CDR2 sequences are LNHDA and SQIVND (reference sequence). Here the CDR3 reads CASSQTPGQGSEKLFF. CDR3 coding DNA: TGTGCCAGTAGTCAAACCCCGGGACAGGGCTCTGAAAAACTGTTTTTT.

The chain is built from TRBV6-5 and TRBJ1-2; TRBD1 matches at 9 bases. This CDR3 is built from 14 residues. Germline V gives CDR1 MNHEY, CDR2 SVGAGI. The V segment lost 7 bases and the J segment 6 bases; nucleotides outside the gene matches: 9. In DNA, the CDR3 is TGTGCCAGCAACCTCCGACAGGGGGTGAATGGCTACACCTTC. Its translation is CASNLRQGVNGYTF.

The rearrangement links TRBV9 to TRBJ1-1; a possible D gene is TRBD1 (5 bases). The ends were cut back, 9 bases at V and 4 bases at J, with 10 bases in the middle. The CDR3 consists of 11 residues. Germline V gives CDR1 SGDLS, CDR2 YYNGEE. The CDR3 DNA is TGTGCCAAAACGGGGGGCACTGAAGCTTTCTTT. Residues: CAKTGGTEAFF.

This clone has a count of ten or more. An end of the junction does not agree with germline; a read error may underlie this. The chain employs TRBV28 and TRBJ2-7, with 13 bases aligning to TRBD2. Germline CDR1 reads MDHEN; CDR2 reads SYDVKM. The CDR3 extends over 15 amino acids. CDR3 in amino acids: CASSSRRTSGSPPFF. The CDR3 DNA reads as TGTGCCAGCAGCTCGCGGAGGACTAGCGGGAGTCCCCCCTTCTTC.